The 32 T cell receptor beta chains listed next were all sequenced from one sample in a study of CD8 T cells in ankylosing spondylitis. In TCRdb, the 5' RACE reads were re-called with MiXCR into one record per CDR3 protein. This table holds some 40,000 distinct CDR3 sequences, under 13% found once. Source material: blood, either unsorted or a sorted T cell fraction (not recorded which). All receptors derive from a male donor with ankylosing spondylitis or in good health (not recorded which).

This clonotype was counted only a few times. This rearrangement joins TRBV20-1 to TRBJ2-1; tentative D call: TRBD2 (6 bases). Germline-derived CDR1 and CDR2 are DFQATT and SNEGSKA (reference sequence). This CDR3 region has 14 residues. Between the trimmed V and J ends, which lost 5 bases and 5 bases, there was a span of 16 bases. CDR3 sequence reads: CSAYSTSMNNEQFF. CDR3 DNA: TGCAGTGCTTACTCGACTAGTATGAACAATGAGCAGTTCTTC.

Ten or more counts support this clonotype. The V gene is TRBV20-1, the J gene TRBJ2-1, with a possible D match to TRBD2 (5 bases). The germline V gene has CDR1 DFQATT and CDR2 SNEGSKA (reference sequence). This CDR3 region has 12 residues. V gave up 6 bases and J gave up 8 bases, with 14 bases separating them. CDR3 region: CSARSVDYEQFF. The DNA for the CDR3 is TGCAGTGCCCGTTCAGTGGACTATGAGCAGTTCTTC.

This clonotype was seen only a few times. The chain has TRBV20-1 and TRBJ1-1; D uncertain. The germline V and J ends were trimmed by 6 bases and 0 bases, with 11 bases remaining between them. Germline V CDR1 and CDR2: DFQATT, SNEGSKA (reference sequence). This CDR3 spans 13 amino acids. CDR3 coding DNA: TGCAGTGCGGGCGGTAGCATGAACACTGAAGCTTTCTTT. Its translation is CSAGGSMNTEAFF.

This clonotype was observed many times. This chain links TRBV20-1 with TRBJ2-1, with 13 bases aligning to TRBD2. The CDR3 runs 13 residues. Per the germline V gene, CDR1 is DFQATT and CDR2 is SNEGSKA (reference sequence). J gave up 12 bases and V 7 bases, and 9 bases lay outside the gene matches. Here the CDR3 reads CSGGLAGVSAQFF. CDR3 coding DNA: TGCAGTGGCGGACTAGCGGGAGTATCGGCGCAGTTCTTC.

This clonotype appeared many times. The chain joins TRBV25-1 to TRBJ1-4; 7 positions agree with TRBD1. CDR1 MGHDK and CDR2 SYGVNS come from the germline V gene. V lost 2 bases, J lost 11 bases, and 5 bases stayed unmatched. The CDR3 contains 13 residues. CDR3 region: CASSERRGDKLFF. The CDR3 coding sequence is TGTGCCAGCAGTGAACGCAGGGGGGATAAACTGTTTTTT.

In its sample, this clonotype was seen many times. The chain couples TRBV24-1 to TRBJ2-1; 9 bases are a match to TRBD1. CDR1 is KGHDR, CDR2 SFDVKD, per germline. The CDR3 is made up of 15 amino acids. With V trimmed by 9 bases and J by 7 bases, 12 bases remained unmatched. The CDR3 here is CATQKTGQGMNEQFF. CDR3 DNA: TGTGCCACCCAGAAAACGGGACAGGGAATGAATGAGCAGTTCTTC.

V and J are TRBV29-1 and TRBJ2-2; D not certain. The CDR3 consists of 14 residues. Trimming removed 6 bases from V and 2 bases from J, with 13 bases in between. Germline CDR1 is SQVTM and CDR2 is ANQGSEA. Here the CDR3 DNA reads TGCAGCGTGCAGAGTTACCTTAACACCGGGGAGCTGTTTTTT. Translated: CSVQSYLNTGELFF.

This clonotype has a count of ten or more. V gene TRBV7-9 combines with J gene TRBJ2-1, with 13 bases identical to TRBD2. V trimming: 5 bases; J trimming: 10 bases; junction bases outside the gene matches: 5. The germline CDR1 and CDR2 sequences are SEHNR and FQNEAQ (reference sequence). The CDR3 has 14 amino acids. The CDR3: CASSGTSGEREQFF. DNA of the CDR3: TGTGCCAGCAGCGGGACTAGCGGGGAAAGGGAGCAGTTCTTC.

At least ten counts were recorded for this clonotype. J is TRBJ2-5 and V is TRBV5-1; D is possibly TRBD2 (5 bases). The germline gives CDR1 SGHRS, CDR2 YFSETQ. Trimming removed 1 base from V and 2 bases from J, with 12 bases in between. The CDR3 spans 15 residues. CDR3 DNA: TGCGCCAGCAGCTTGTTGCCACTAGATCAAGAGACCCAGTACTTC. It codes for CASSLLPLDQETQYF.

This clonotype was recorded at least ten times. V usage is TRBV7-6 and J usage is TRBJ1-2; D is uncertain. Trimming left V 5 bases short and J 0 bases short, with 19 bases between. Germline V lookup: CDR1 SGHVS, CDR2 FNYEAQ. The CDR3 extends over 17 amino acids. CDR3 in DNA: TGTGCCAGCAGCCAAAGCCCCTCCAGCGCTGCTAACTATGGCTACACCTTC. It encodes CASSQSPSSAANYGYTF.

The chain combines TRBV3-1 with TRBJ2-1; TRBD2 is a possible D gene (6 bases). Germline-derived CDR1 and CDR2 are LGHDT and YNNKEL (reference sequence). The CDR3 length is 18 residues. V shed 2 bases and J shed 4 bases, with 21 bases lying between them. The CDR3 spells CASSQNPPLALSYNEQFF. The CDR3 nucleotides are TGTGCCAGCAGCCAAAACCCCCCCCTAGCGCTTAGTTACAATGAGCAGTTCTTC.

Many counts were recorded for this clonotype. The chain links TRBV29-1 to TRBJ2-5; no clear D. The V gene lost 1 base and the J gene lost 3 bases, with 3 bases spanning the gap. Germline V gives CDR1 SQVTM, CDR2 ANQGSEA. The CDR3 totals 11 residues. The CDR3 spells CSVEVKETQYF. As DNA, the CDR3 is TGCAGCGTTGAAGTAAAAGAGACCCAGTACTTC.

This chain uses TRBV7-9 with TRBJ1-4; D unresolved. V gave up 6 bases and J gave up 4 bases, with 15 bases separating them. The V gene's germline CDR1 is SEHNR and CDR2 FQNEAQ (reference sequence). This CDR3 comprises 15 residues. The DNA for the CDR3 is TGTGCCAGCAGTCCGAAGCGGCGGATTAATGAAAAACTGTTTTTT. This translates into CASSPKRRINEKLFF.

Judged by abundance, this clonotype is medium-sized. V is TRBV5-4 and J is TRBJ1-1, with a possible D match to TRBD1 (6 bases). Germline loops: CDR1 SGHNT, CDR2 YYREEE (reference sequence). This CDR3 has 16 residues. Trimming removed 2 bases from V and 0 bases from J, with 14 bases in between. The CDR3 nucleotides are TGTGCCAGCAGCTTAGGAGGAGGGGGAATGAACACTGAAGCTTTCTTT. It translates to CASSLGGGGMNTEAFF.

This clonotype was observed at least ten times. The chain is built from TRBV7-2 and TRBJ1-1, with D possibly matching TRBD1 (6 bases). V lost 6 bases and J lost 1, with 9 bases in between. Germline V gene sequence: CDR1 SGHTA, CDR2 FQGNSA. There are 13 residues in the CDR3. As DNA, the CDR3 is TGTGCCAGCAGGCGACAGGAGAACACTGAAGCTTTCTTT. It translates to CASRRQENTEAFF.

This clonotype appeared many times. The chain is built from TRBV6-5 and TRBJ1-1; the D is unclear. Germline CDR1 MNHEY, CDR2 SVGAGI. V lost 4 bases and J lost 3, with 18 bases in between. CDR3 length: 16 residues. DNA of the CDR3: TGTGCCAGCAGTTTCGGGGTCCCCCCGGAGGACACTGAAGCTTTCTTT. Its translation is CASSFGVPPEDTEAFF.

This clonotype was counted many times. This rearrangement joins TRBV20-1 to TRBJ2-3, with no clear D. The CDR3 totals 11 residues. Germline V gene sequence: CDR1 DFQATT, CDR2 SNEGSKA (reference sequence). The V and J ends lost 4 bases and 6 bases respectively, with 8 bases between them. The CDR3 is CSAIPRDTQYF. The CDR3 bases are TGCAGTGCTATCCCTCGGGATACGCAGTATTTT.

This clonotype has ten or more counts. V usage is TRBV19 and J usage is TRBJ2-3; 10 nucleotides match TRBD2. This CDR3 has 17 residues. Germline V gene lookup returns CDR1 LNHDA and CDR2 SQIVND (reference sequence). The J segment lost 5 bases and the V segment lost 3 bases, leaving 11 bases of the junction unmatched. The DNA for the CDR3 is TGTGCCAGTAGTATCGGACTAGCGGCCTACAGCGGAGATACGCAGTATTTT. It yields the protein CASSIGLAAYSGDTQYF.

Many counts were recorded for this clonotype. V is TRBV5-1 and J is TRBJ2-5; 11 bases line up with TRBD1. CDR3 size: 16 residues. After removal of 2 bases from V and 4 bases from J, the junction contained 7 bases not matched to a gene. Looked up from germline, CDR1 is SGHRS and CDR2 is YFSETQ. The CDR3 nucleotides read TGCGCCAGCAGCTTCGGGACAGGGGGTTTAGGAGAGACCCAGTACTTC. Its translation: CASSFGTGGLGETQYF. The variable domain in full, with the rest retrieved from reference TRBV5-1 and TRBJ2-5, is KAGVTQTPRYLIKTRGQQVTLSCSPISGHRSVSWYQQTPGQGLQFLFEYFSETQRNKGNFPGRFSGRQFSNSRSEMNVSTLELGDSALYLCASSFGTGGLGETQYFGPGTRLLVL.

The chain joins TRBV29-1 to TRBJ2-7, with 9 bases matching TRBD2. Trimming took 6 bases from V and 1 from J; bases not matched to a gene: 10. The CDR3 is made up of 15 amino acids. In germline, CDR1 is SQVTM, CDR2 ANQGSEA. The CDR3 coding sequence is TGCAGCGTGCGGGGGCGGGAGGGACCTTCCTACGAGCAGTACTTC. This encodes CSVRGREGPSYEQYF.

With respect to this clonotype: This clone may be a read error of a much larger clone one base away. This rearrangement joins TRBV9 to TRBJ2-1, with D perhaps TRBD1 (6 bases). The CDR3 has 13 amino acids. Germline V gene lookup returns CDR1 SGDLS and CDR2 YYNGEE. The germline V and J ends were trimmed by 1 base and 11 bases, with 13 bases remaining between them. CDR3 sequence: CASSVLQGNKQFF. CDR3 sequence (DNA): TGTGCCAGCAGCGTACTACAGGGAAATAAGCAGTTCTTC.

This clonotype showed up just a few times. V is TRBV27 and J is TRBJ2-1; weak D call: TRBD1 (5 bases). The CDR3 has 16 amino acids. From germline, CDR1 is MNHEY and CDR2 SMNVEV (reference sequence). The V and J ends lost 3 bases and 5 bases respectively, with 17 bases between them. The CDR3 is CASSLGPWGANNEQFF. Written as DNA, the CDR3 is TGTGCCAGCAGTTTGGGGCCCTGGGGTGCCAACAATGAGCAGTTCTTC.

This clonotype was observed a few times. J is TRBJ2-7 and V is TRBV13; no firm D call. This CDR3 has 15 amino acids. V lost 2 bases to trimming and J lost 2 bases, with 13 bases between them. The germline gives CDR1 PRHDT, CDR2 FYEKMQ (reference sequence). The CDR3 DNA reads TGTGCCAGCAGCTTATTGGCACAAAACCCCTACGAGCAGTACTTC. It translates to CASSLLAQNPYEQYF.

This clonotype was seen at least ten times. J is TRBJ2-3 and V is TRBV20-1; TRBD2 matches 9 bases. J gave up 2 bases and V 5 bases, and 8 bases lay outside the gene matches. This CDR3 has 15 amino acids. Germline-derived CDR1 and CDR2 are DFQATT and SNEGSKA (reference sequence). For the CDR3, the DNA is TGCAGTGCTCCAGACCCTAGCGGGGTCACAGATACGCAGTATTTT. Translation gives CSAPDPSGVTDTQYF.

This clonotype was seen at least ten times. J is TRBJ2-7 and V is TRBV28; 12 bases align to TRBD1. The V segment lost 6 bases and the J segment 7 bases; nucleotides outside the gene matches: 10. Looked up from germline, CDR1 is MDHEN and CDR2 is SYDVKM. The CDR3 has 15 residues. The CDR3 region has the DNA TGTGCCAGCAGGCGTAACCGGGACAGGGGGCGAGAGCAGTACTTC. Translation gives CASRRNRDRGREQYF.

This clonotype was counted many times. This chain uses TRBV9 with TRBJ2-1, with D tentatively TRBD1 (6 bases). V gave up 0 bases and J gave up 7 bases, with 11 bases separating them. This CDR3 is built from 14 residues. Germline CDR1 SGDLS, CDR2 YYNGEE. The chain's CDR3 is CASSVGTVENEQFF. Here the CDR3 DNA reads TGTGCCAGCAGCGTAGGGACAGTGGAAAATGAGCAGTTCTTC. Complete variable domain (other parts from reference TRBV9 and TRBJ2-1): DSGVTQTPKHLITATGQRVTLRCSPRSGDLSVYWYQQSLDQGLQFLIQYYNGEERAKGNILERFSAQQFPDLHSELNLSSLELGDSALYFCASSVGTVENEQFFGPGTRLTVL.

V usage is TRBV7-2 and J usage is TRBJ2-7; 8 bases map to TRBD2. The germline V gene encodes CDR1 SGHTA and CDR2 FQGNSA. CDR3 size: 14 residues. V was pared by 2 bases and J by 3 bases, with 3 bases of the junction left unmatched. CDR3 sequence reads: CASSLLGLGYEQYF. CDR3 bases: TGTGCCAGCAGCTTACTGGGACTAGGCTACGAGCAGTACTTC.

This clonotype was seen at least ten times. V is TRBV5-1 and J is TRBJ2-2; D perhaps matches TRBD2 (6 bases). Trimming removed 1 base from V and 1 base from J, with 11 bases in between. The CDR3 extends over 16 amino acids. Per germline, CDR1 SGHRS and CDR2 YFSETQ. CDR3 protein: CASSLIGGVNTGELFF. The CDR3 coding sequence is TGCGCCAGCAGCTTGATTGGCGGGGTGAACACCGGGGAGCTGTTTTTT.

This clonotype was recorded at least ten times. The genes are TRBV5-1 and TRBJ2-5; 9 bases agree with TRBD1. This CDR3 comprises 16 residues. V lost 4 bases and J lost 5; bases outside the gene matches: 12. Per the germline V gene, CDR1 is SGHRS and CDR2 is YFSETQ. CDR3 sequence (DNA): TGCGCCAGCAGCGAGTACACAGGGGGCGGCGTGGAGACCCAGTACTTC. Translation gives CASSEYTGGGVETQYF.

Many counts were recorded for this clonotype. The rearrangement links TRBV4-1 to TRBJ2-1; 7 bases map to TRBD2. The CDR3 contains 15 residues. Germline V gene data show CDR1 as MGHRA and CDR2 as YSYEKL. V was pared by 0 bases and J by 4 bases, with 3 bases of the junction left unmatched. The CDR3 DNA follows: TGCGCCAGCAGCCAAGACGCTAGCGGATACAATGAGCAGTTCTTC. This codes for CASSQDASGYNEQFF.

This clonotype occurred many times. The gene calls are TRBV10-3 and TRBJ2-6; D unclear. The V gene's germline CDR1 is ENHRY and CDR2 SYGVKD. The V gene lost 0 bases and the J gene lost 8 bases, with 2 bases spanning the gap. CDR3 length: 12 residues. CDR3 in amino acids: CAISESPNVLTF. The CDR3 coding sequence is TGTGCCATCAGTGAGTCGCCCAACGTCCTGACTTTC.

The chain links TRBV5-4 to TRBJ1-1; D possibly corresponds to TRBD1 (6 bases). Trimming took off 9 bases at V and 2 bases at J, with 17 bases between the two ends. Germline V CDR1 and CDR2: SGHNT, YYREEE (reference sequence). This CDR3 region has 14 residues. CDR3 coding DNA: TGTGCCACCTACCCGGGGGCTGGAAACACTGAAGCTTTCTTT. Translation gives CATYPGAGNTEAFF.